Below, 5 T cell receptor beta chains from the same sample are listed, as sequenced in a study of shared clonotypes between healthy human individuals. Assay used: immunoSEQ multiplex PCR; TCRdb lists only in-frame clones, some missing. The table shows about 1 million clones, with approximately 78% occurring only once. Sequencing was done on a sample of memory CD4+ T cells from PBMCs. As for subset: CD45RA-negative fraction. The receptors derive from a man aged 18-30 years in good health. Some clones in this sample may be carry-over from other donors' samples.

The rearrangement uses TRBV19 and TRBJ2-7; 8 bases agree with TRBD1. The ends lost 6 bases at V and 0 bases at J; junction bases unmatched: 7. Germline V gene lookup returns CDR1 LNHDA and CDR2 SQIVND (reference sequence). The CDR3 length is 15 residues. The CDR3 region has the DNA TGTGCCAGTAGCCGGGGACAGGATTCCTCCTACGAGCAGTACTTC. Its translation is CASSRGQDSSYEQYF.

Concerning this clone: Other nucleotide sequences from this sample produce the same CDR3. The V and J genes are TRBV9 and TRBJ1-1, with D possibly being TRBD1 (6 bases). The ends were cut back, 3 bases at V and 1 base at J, with 10 bases in the middle. The CDR3 is 14 amino acids. Germline V gene sequence: CDR1 SGDLS, CDR2 YYNGEE. The CDR3 bases are TGTGCCAGCAGCGCCTCGACAGGGAACACTGAAGCTTTCTTT. It encodes CASSASTGNTEAFF.

This clone appeared a single time. The DNA of the CDR3 is TGTGCCAGCAGCATTAGCGCCAGCTCCTACAATGAGCAGTTCTTC. Amino acids: CASSISASSYNEQFF. J is TRBJ2-1 and V is TRBV11-3, with D tentatively TRBD2 (5 bases). V was shortened by 5 bases and J by 0 bases, with 11 bases between the two germline ends. Germline V gene data show CDR1 as SGHNT and CDR2 as YENEEA. The CDR3 is 15 amino acids.

Worth noting for this clone: A far larger clone is only one base removed, so a read error is likely. V usage is TRBV7-8 and J usage is TRBJ1-5; a weak D match, TRBD1 (5 bases). The CDR3 length is 15 residues. V was shortened by 2 bases and J by 1 base, with 9 bases between the two germline ends. Germline-derived CDR1 and CDR2 are SGHVS and FQNEAQ. The CDR3 DNA sequence: TGTGCCAGCAGCTTATTGGGGGGGAGCAATCAGCCCCAGCATTTT. Its protein product is CASSLLGGSNQPQHF.

This sequence joins TRBV29-1 and TRBJ2-3, with 9 nucleotides matching TRBD1. J lost 5 bases, V lost 2 bases, and 11 bases had no gene match. Germline lookup yields CDR1 SQVTM and CDR2 ANQGSEA. The CDR3 totals 16 residues. CDR3 nucleotides: TGCAGCGTTGAAAAGGGACAGGGCGGGAGATTAGATACGCAGTATTTT. Translated, it gives CSVEKGQGGRLDTQYF.